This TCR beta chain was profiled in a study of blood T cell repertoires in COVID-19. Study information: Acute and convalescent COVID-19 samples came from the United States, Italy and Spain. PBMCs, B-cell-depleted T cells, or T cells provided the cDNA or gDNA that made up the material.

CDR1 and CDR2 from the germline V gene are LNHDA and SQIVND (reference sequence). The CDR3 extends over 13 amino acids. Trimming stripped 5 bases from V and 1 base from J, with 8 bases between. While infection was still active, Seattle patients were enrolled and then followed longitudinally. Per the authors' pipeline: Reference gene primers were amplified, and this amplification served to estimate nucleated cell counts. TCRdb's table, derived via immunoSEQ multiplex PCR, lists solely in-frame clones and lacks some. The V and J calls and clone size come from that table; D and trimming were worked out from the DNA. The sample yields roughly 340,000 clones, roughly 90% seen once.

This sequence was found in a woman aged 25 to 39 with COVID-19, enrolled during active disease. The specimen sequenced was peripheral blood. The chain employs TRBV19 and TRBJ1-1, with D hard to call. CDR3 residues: CASSLFRNTEAFF. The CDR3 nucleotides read TGTGCCAGTAGTTTATTCAGGAACACTGAAGCTTTCTTT. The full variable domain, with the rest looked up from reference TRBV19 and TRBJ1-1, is DGGITQSPKYLFRKEGQNVTLSCEQNLNHDAMYWYRQDPGQGLRLIYYSQIVNDFQKGDIAEGYSVSREKKESFPLTVTSAQKNPTAFYLCASSLFRNTEAFFGQGTRLTVV.